This T cell receptor (beta chain) appears in the sequencing data of a study of technical replicates of blood from four donors. This table comes from immunoSEQ multiplex PCR, and its TCRdb copy is limited to in-frame clones, with some not included. Of around 76,000 clones listed, just under 97% were seen once; the top ten hold around 0.22%. The CDR3 has 17 residues. Germline CDR1 is SGHAT and CDR2 is FQNNGV. With 1 base removed from V and 0 bases from J, the gap between germline ends came to 13 bases. The TCR was taken from a human donor in good health. Sequenced: T cells isolated from PBMCs. The V and J genes are TRBV11-2 and TRBJ2-1; D is possibly TRBD2 (5 bases). Here the CDR3 DNA reads TGTGCCAGCAGCTTAGGAGGAGGACCGAGCTCCTACAATGAGCAGTTCTTC. Translated: CASSLGGGPSSYNEQFF.